This TCR beta chain stems from a study of cytomegalovirus exposure and HLA in healthy donors. Study-level results: An analysis that was carried out later associated 16,951 TCR beta sequences with HLA alleles at 0.05 false discovery rate. An analysis done earlier found most TCR beta V segments productive about 90% or about 30% of the time.

Of note for this clone: The antigen remains undetermined.

Everyone who donated was a healthy bone marrow donor. Primers for the PCR totalled 60 Vbeta and 13 Jbeta. TCRdb keeps only in-frame clones here, not all; method: immunoSEQ multiplex PCR. Among around 150,000 clones listed, roughly 80% were seen once. The sequencing input was PBMCs. The clonotype originates from a man aged 18-30 years in good health and CMV-seropositive.

The CDR3 sequence is CASSLDGTGVIYGYTF. DNA for the CDR3: TGTGCCAGCAGCTTGGATGGGACAGGGGTTATCTATGGCTACACCTTC. The chain recombines TRBV7-9 with TRBJ1-2; 10 positions agree with TRBD1. From germline, CDR1 is SEHNR and CDR2 FQNEAQ (reference sequence). J lost 4 bases, V lost 3 bases, and 8 bases had no gene match. The CDR3 has 16 amino acids. Supplemented by reference TRBV7-9 and TRBJ1-2, the full variable domain reads DTGVSQNPRHKITKRGQNVTFRCDPISEHNRLYWYRQTLGQGPEFLTYFQNEAQLEKSRLLSDRFSAERPKGSFSTLEIQRTEQGDSAMYLCASSLDGTGVIYGYTFGSGTRLTVV.